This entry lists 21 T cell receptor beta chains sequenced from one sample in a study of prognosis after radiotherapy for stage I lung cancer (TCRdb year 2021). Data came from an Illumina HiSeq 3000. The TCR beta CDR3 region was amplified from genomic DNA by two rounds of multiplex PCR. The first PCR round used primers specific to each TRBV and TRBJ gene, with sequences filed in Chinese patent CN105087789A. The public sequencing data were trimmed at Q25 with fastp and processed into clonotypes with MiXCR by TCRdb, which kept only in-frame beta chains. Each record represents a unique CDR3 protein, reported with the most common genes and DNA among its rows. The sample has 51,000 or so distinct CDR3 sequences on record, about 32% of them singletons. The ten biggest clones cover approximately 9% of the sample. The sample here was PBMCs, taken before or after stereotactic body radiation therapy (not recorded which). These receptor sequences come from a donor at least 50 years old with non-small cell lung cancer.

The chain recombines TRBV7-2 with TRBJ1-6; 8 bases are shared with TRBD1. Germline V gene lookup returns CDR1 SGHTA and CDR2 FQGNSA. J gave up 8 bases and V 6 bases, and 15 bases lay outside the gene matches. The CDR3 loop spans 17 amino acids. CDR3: CASRPRGVTGGYSPLHF. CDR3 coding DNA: TGTGCCAGCAGGCCAAGAGGTGTCACAGGGGGATATTCACCCCTCCACTTT.

CDR3 nucleotide sequence: TGCGCCAGCAGCAGTACAGGGAGCACCGGGGAGCTGTTTTTT. This encodes CASSSTGSTGELFF. The chain employs TRBV5-1 and TRBJ2-2; TRBD1 might be the D (6 bases). CDR3 length: 14 residues. Germline V CDR1 and CDR2: SGHRS, YFSETQ. Trimming removed 4 bases from V and 4 bases from J, with 11 bases in between.

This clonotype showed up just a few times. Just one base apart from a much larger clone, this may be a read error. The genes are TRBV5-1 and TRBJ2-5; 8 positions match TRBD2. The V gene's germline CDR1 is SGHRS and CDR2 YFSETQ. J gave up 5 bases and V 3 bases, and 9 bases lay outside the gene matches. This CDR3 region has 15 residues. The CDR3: CASSSGLDSGETQYF. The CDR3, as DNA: TGCGCCAGCAGCTCGGGACTAGATAGCGGGGAGACCCAGTACTTC.

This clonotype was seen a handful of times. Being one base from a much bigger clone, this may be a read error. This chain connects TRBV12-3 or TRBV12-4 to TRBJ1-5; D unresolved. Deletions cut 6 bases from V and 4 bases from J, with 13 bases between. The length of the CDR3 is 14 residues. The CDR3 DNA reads TGTGCCAGCAGCCCTGGACGGGTAAATCAGCCCCAGCATTTT. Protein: CASSPGRVNQPQHF.

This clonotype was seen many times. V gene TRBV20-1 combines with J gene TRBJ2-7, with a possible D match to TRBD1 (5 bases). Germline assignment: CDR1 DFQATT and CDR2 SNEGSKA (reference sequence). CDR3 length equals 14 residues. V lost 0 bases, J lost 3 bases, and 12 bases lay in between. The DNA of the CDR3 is TGCAGTGCTAGAGATCAGGGCAGTTTCTACGAGCAGTACTTC. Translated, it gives CSARDQGSFYEQYF.

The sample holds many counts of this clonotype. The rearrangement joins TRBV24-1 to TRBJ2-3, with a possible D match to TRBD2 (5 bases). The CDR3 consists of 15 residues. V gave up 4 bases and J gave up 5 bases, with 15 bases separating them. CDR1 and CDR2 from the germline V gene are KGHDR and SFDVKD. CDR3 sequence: CATSDPTRAVDTQYF. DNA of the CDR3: TGTGCCACCAGTGACCCAACGCGGGCGGTAGATACGCAGTATTTT.

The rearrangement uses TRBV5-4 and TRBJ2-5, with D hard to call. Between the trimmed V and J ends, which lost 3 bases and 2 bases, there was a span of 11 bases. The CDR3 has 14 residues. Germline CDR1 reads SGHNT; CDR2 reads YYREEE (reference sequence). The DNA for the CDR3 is TGTGCCAGCAGCTCCCGGACGGATCAAGAGACCCAGTACTTC. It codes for CASSSRTDQETQYF.

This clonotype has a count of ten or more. CDR3 sequence reads: CASSLGSGPQHF. CDR3 DNA sequence: TGTGCCAGCAGCTTAGGTTCGGGACCCCAGCATTTT. The chain employs TRBV11-2 and TRBJ1-5, with unresolved D. Between the trimmed V and J ends, which lost 1 base and 10 bases, there was a span of 8 bases. The CDR3 runs 12 residues. Germline V gives CDR1 SGHAT, CDR2 FQNNGV.

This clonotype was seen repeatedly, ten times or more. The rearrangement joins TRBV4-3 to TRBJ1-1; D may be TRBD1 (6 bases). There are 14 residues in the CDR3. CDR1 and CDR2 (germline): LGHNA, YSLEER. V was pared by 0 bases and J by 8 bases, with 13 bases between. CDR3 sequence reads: CASSQDLGAAEAFF. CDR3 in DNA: TGCGCCAGCAGCCAAGATCTGGGGGCAGCCGAAGCTTTCTTT.

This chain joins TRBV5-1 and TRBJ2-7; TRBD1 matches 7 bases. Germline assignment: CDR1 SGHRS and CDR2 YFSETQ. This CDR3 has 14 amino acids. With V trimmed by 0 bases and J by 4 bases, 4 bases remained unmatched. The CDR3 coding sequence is TGCGCCAGCAGCTTGGTAGGGGACAGTTACGAGCAGTACTTC. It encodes CASSLVGDSYEQYF.

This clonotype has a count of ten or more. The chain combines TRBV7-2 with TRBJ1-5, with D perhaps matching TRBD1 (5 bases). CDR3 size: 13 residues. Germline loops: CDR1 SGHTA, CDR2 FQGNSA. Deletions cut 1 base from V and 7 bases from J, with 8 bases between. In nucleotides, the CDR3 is TGTGCCAGCAGCTTAGGGGGGGGACAGCCCCAGCATTTT. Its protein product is CASSLGGGQPQHF.

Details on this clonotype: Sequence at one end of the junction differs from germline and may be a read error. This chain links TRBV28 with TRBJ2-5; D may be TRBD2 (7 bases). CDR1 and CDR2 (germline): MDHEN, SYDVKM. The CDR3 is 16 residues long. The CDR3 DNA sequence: TGTGCCAGCAGTTTATCTAGAGGGAGGGGACAAGAGGCCCAGTACTTC. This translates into CASSLSRGRGQEAQYF.

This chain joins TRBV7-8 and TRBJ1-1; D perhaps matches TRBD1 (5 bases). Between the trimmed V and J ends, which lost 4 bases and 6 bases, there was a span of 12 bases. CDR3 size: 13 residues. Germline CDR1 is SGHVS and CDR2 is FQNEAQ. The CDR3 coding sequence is TGTGCCAGCAGCTCGTCCCCGGGGGCTGAAGCTTTCTTT. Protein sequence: CASSSSPGAEAFF.

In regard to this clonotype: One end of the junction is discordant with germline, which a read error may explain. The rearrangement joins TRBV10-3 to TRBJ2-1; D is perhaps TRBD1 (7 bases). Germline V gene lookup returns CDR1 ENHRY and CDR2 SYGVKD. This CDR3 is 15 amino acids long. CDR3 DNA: TGTGCCAGCAGTTTAGCAGGGGGGCTCGGTGATGAGCAGTTCTTC. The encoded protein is CASSLAGGLGDEQFF.

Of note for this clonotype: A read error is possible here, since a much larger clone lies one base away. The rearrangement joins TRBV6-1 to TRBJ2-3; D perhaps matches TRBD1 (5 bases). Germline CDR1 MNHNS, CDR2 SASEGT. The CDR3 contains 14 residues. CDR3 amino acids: CASSRDQGTDTHYF. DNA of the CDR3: TGTGCCAGCAGTAGAGACCAGGGCACAGATACGCACTATTTT.

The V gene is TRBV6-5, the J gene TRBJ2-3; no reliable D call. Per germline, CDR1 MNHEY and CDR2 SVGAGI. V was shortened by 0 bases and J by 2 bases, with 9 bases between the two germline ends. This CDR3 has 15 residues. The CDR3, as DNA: TGTGCCAGCAGTTACTCGAAGATGGACACAGATACGCAGTATTTT. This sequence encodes CASSYSKMDTDTQYF.

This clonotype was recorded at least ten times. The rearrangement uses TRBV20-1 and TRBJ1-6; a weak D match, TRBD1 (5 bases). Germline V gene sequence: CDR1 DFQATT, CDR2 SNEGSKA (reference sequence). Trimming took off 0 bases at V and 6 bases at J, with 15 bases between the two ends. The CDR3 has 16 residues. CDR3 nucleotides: TGCAGTGCTAGAGATGTGCCAGGGAATAGTAATTCACCCCTCCACTTT. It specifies CSARDVPGNSNSPLHF.

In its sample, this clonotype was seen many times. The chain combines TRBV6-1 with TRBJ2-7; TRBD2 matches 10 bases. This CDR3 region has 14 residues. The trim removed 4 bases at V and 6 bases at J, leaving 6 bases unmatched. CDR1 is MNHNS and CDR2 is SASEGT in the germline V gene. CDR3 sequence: CASSALAGVTEQYF. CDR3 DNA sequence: TGTGCCAGCAGTGCGCTAGCGGGAGTAACCGAGCAGTACTTC.

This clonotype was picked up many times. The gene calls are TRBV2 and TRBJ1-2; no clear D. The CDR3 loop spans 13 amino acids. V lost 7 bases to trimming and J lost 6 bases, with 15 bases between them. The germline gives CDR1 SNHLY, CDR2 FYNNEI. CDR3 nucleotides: TGTGCCAGCACCCTTCGCACGGGGAATGGCTACACCTTC. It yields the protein CASTLRTGNGYTF.

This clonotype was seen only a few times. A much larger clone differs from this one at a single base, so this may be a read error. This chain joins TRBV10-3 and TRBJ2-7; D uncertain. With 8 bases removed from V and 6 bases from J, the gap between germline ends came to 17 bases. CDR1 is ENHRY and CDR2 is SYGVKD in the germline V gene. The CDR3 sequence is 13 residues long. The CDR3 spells CAILTSMASEQYF. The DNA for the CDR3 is TGTGCCATCCTGACTTCTATGGCGTCCGAGCAGTACTTC.

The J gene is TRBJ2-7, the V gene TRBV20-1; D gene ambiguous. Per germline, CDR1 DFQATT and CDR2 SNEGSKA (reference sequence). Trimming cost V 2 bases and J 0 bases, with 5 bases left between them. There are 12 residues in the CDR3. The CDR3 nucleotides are TGCAGTGCTAGAAAGGCCTCCTACGAGCAGTACTTC. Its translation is CSARKASYEQYF.